The 14 T cell receptor beta chains in this list originate from one sample, sequenced in a study of blood T cell repertoires in COVID-19. The table came from immunoSEQ multiplex PCR; TCRdb's copy has only in-frame clones and leaves some out. The sample contains about 210,000 clones, about 87% of which appear only once. The specimen was peripheral blood. The source of these receptors is a man between 65 and 85 years old with acute or convalescent COVID-19.

V and J are TRBV5-5 and TRBJ1-5; the D is unclear. Germline V gene sequence: CDR1 SGHKS, CDR2 YYEKEE (reference sequence). V was clipped by 2 bases and J by 0 bases, with 9 bases between them. This CDR3 contains 15 residues. CDR3 sequence: CASSFNSYSNQPQHF. The CDR3, as DNA: TGTGCCAGCAGCTTCAACAGCTATAGCAATCAGCCCCAGCATTTT.

In its sample, this clone was seen once. This chain connects TRBV7-7 to TRBJ2-2, with D possibly matching TRBD2 (6 bases). The CDR3 totals 14 residues. Trimming removed 4 bases from V and 6 bases from J, with 12 bases in between. From germline, CDR1 is SSHAT and CDR2 FNYEAQ (reference sequence). The chain's CDR3 is CASSYTREAGELFF. For the CDR3, the DNA is TGTGCCAGCAGCTACACTAGGGAGGCCGGGGAGCTGTTTTTT.

The rearrangement links TRBV5-1 to TRBJ1-6; no clear D gene. Looked up from germline, CDR1 is SGHRS and CDR2 is YFSETQ. The CDR3 is 14 amino acids. Trimming left V 0 bases short and J 10 bases short, with 11 bases between. CDR3 residues: CASSLGGAGSPLHF. The CDR3 DNA follows: TGCGCCAGCAGCTTGGGAGGCGCGGGGTCACCCCTCCACTTT. Full variable domain (outside the CDR3, taken from reference TRBV5-1 and TRBJ1-6): KAGVTQTPRYLIKTRGQQVTLSCSPISGHRSVSWYQQTPGQGLQFLFEYFSETQRNKGNFPGRFSGRQFSNSRSEMNVSTLELGDSALYLCASSLGGAGSPLHFGNGTRLTVT.

This clone was found a few times. This chain joins TRBV3-1 (or the pseudogene TRBV3-2) and TRBJ2-5, with 12 bases that match TRBD1. With V trimmed by 3 bases and J by 3 bases, 8 bases remained unmatched. The CDR3 loop spans 17 amino acids. The germline gives CDR1 LGHDT, CDR2 YNNKEL (reference sequence). The CDR3 nucleotides read TGTGCCAGCAGCCACGGGGATGGGACAGGGGGCAAAGAGACCCAGTACTTC. This translates into CASSHGDGTGGKETQYF.

DNA of the CDR3: TGTGCCACCAGCAGAGCCATCGGAACAGGGACTAATGAAAAACTGTTTTTT. As protein: CATSRAIGTGTNEKLFF. The V gene is TRBV15, the J gene TRBJ1-4; the D gene is possibly TRBD1 (6 bases). The CDR3 spans 17 residues. Trimming took 1 base from V and 2 from J, leaving 14 bases between them. The germline V gene has CDR1 LNHNV and CDR2 YYDKDF (reference sequence). Full variable domain (remainder filled in from reference TRBV15 and TRBJ1-4): DAMVIQNPRYQVTQFGKPVTLSCSQTLNHNVMYWYQQKSSQAPKLLFHYYDKDFNNEADTPDNFQSRRPNTSFCFLDIRSPGLGDTAMYLCATSRAIGTGTNEKLFFGSGTQLSVL.

J is TRBJ2-1 and V is TRBV5-1; 11 nucleotides match TRBD2. This CDR3 contains 15 residues. Losses at the gene ends were 4 bases for V and 7 bases for J; bases not matched to a gene: 7. CDR1 is SGHRS, CDR2 YFSETQ, per germline. CDR3 DNA sequence: TGCGCCAGCAGCGAACTAGCGGGAGTAGGTAATGAGCAGTTCTTC. As protein: CASSELAGVGNEQFF.

This clone appeared a few times. This chain links TRBV30 with TRBJ1-2; TRBD1 matches 7 bases. V shed 4 bases and J 13 bases; nucleotides not matched to a gene: 21. The CDR3 has 15 amino acids. Germline loops: CDR1 GTSNPN, CDR2 SVGIG (reference sequence). CDR3 sequence (DNA): TGTGCCTGGACCCGTACCGGGACAGCTGATGTTGTTTCCACCTTC. This sequence encodes CAWTRTGTADVVSTF. Combining the CDR3 with reference TRBV30 and TRBJ1-2 gives the whole variable domain SQTIHQWPATLVQPVGSPLSLECTVEGTSNPNLYWYRQAAGRGLQLLFYSVGIGQISSEVPQNLSASRPQDRQFILSSKKLLLSDSGFYLCAWTRTGTADVVSTFGSGTRLTVV.

The chain combines TRBV5-1 with TRBJ1-1, with 9 bases fitting TRBD1. The germline V gene has CDR1 SGHRS and CDR2 YFSETQ. V trimming: 0 bases; J trimming: 3 bases; junction bases outside the gene matches: 6. This CDR3 comprises 16 residues. The CDR3 nucleotides are TGCGCCAGCAGCTTGGGGACAGGGGATATGGACACTGAAGCTTTCTTT. Its protein product is CASSLGTGDMDTEAFF.

The chain uses TRBV28 and TRBJ2-3; no definite D call. Germline CDR1 and CDR2: MDHEN and SYDVKM. The V end lost 6 bases, the J end lost 4 bases, and 11 bases lay between the germline ends. The CDR3 spans 13 residues. CDR3 coding DNA: TGTGCCAGCAGGATGACGGGTCCAGATACGCAGTATTTT. Translated, it gives CASRMTGPDTQYF.

The V call is TRBV27, the J call TRBJ2-7; 11 nucleotides line up with TRBD1. Germline V gene data show CDR1 as MNHEY and CDR2 as SMNVEV (reference sequence). Losses at the gene ends were 2 bases for V and 6 bases for J; bases not matched to a gene: 3. CDR3 length equals 14 residues. The CDR3 protein is CASSLGTGGFEQYF. As DNA, the CDR3 is TGTGCCAGCAGTTTAGGGACAGGGGGATTCGAGCAGTACTTC.

This clone has just one count. The chain recombines TRBV5-5 with TRBJ2-5; 14 nucleotides line up with TRBD2. The V segment lost 1 base and the J segment 5 bases; nucleotides outside the gene matches: 7. Germline V gene lookup returns CDR1 SGHKS and CDR2 YYEKEE (reference sequence). The CDR3 has 17 amino acids. CDR3 loop: CASSLSGRLAGGETQYF. The DNA for the CDR3 is TGTGCCAGCAGCTTGTCTGGACGACTAGCGGGAGGGGAGACCCAGTACTTC.

This chain links TRBV6-5 with TRBJ1-6, with D possibly being TRBD1 (5 bases). Germline assignment: CDR1 MNHEY and CDR2 SVGAGI. The CDR3 contains 12 residues. V was clipped by 8 bases and J by 9 bases, with 11 bases between them. CDR3 protein: CASGATGSPLHF. CDR3 bases: TGTGCCAGCGGGGCTACCGGTTCACCCCTCCACTTT.

The chain links TRBV5-1 to TRBJ1-2, with 8 bases identical to TRBD1. J lost 8 bases, V lost 2 bases, and 8 bases had no gene match. The CDR3 is 14 amino acids. CDR1 and CDR2 from the germline V gene are SGHRS and YFSETQ. The CDR3 DNA is TGCGCCAGCAGCTTAGGACAGGGCCCTGGGGGCTACACCTTC. Translating gives CASSLGQGPGGYTF.

This clone has only one observation. The rearrangement links TRBV27 to TRBJ1-2, with D hard to call. Germline V gene lookup returns CDR1 MNHEY and CDR2 SMNVEV (reference sequence). This CDR3 comprises 15 residues. The germline V and J ends were trimmed by 6 bases and 0 bases, with 14 bases remaining between them. CDR3 nucleotides: TGTGCCAGCAGCCGTTCAGGAGGATCTAACTATGGCTACACCTTC. It encodes CASSRSGGSNYGYTF.